Listed below are T cell receptor beta chains from one sample, sequenced in a study of CD8 T cells in ankylosing spondylitis. TCRdb used MiXCR to reprocess the 5' RACE reads, holding one entry per CDR3 protein. The sample lists 700,000 to 850,000 distinct CDR3 sequences, around 11% seen once, with more than 0.5% in the top ten. The source material was blood, either unsorted or a sorted T cell fraction (not recorded which). The origin of the receptors is a male donor with ankylosing spondylitis. The CDR3 runs from the conserved cysteine through the conserved F or W.

J gene,V gene,CDR3 protein
TRBJ1-5,TRBV20-1,CSAREFVLRDQPQHF
TRBJ2-3,TRBV7-3,CASSSGTGASTDTQYF
TRBJ1-2,TRBV29-1,CSVGQDDGYTF
TRBJ2-1,TRBV28,CASSPGGAFRYEQFF
TRBJ2-1,TRBV11-2,CASSLDGQTEQFF
TRBJ2-3,TRBV20-1,CSAERLAGGTDTQYF
TRBJ1-2,TRBV12-3/TRBV12-4,CASSFLAGGYTF
TRBJ2-2,TRBV27,CASTIAITSGSPTGELFF
TRBJ2-5,TRBV29-1,CSVVQGAQETQYF
TRBJ2-1,TRBV4-3,CASSQDPTRTRNEQFF
TRBJ1-5,TRBV4-3,CASSQAFDRENQPQHF
TRBJ1-2,TRBV6-2/TRBV6-3,CASSRTGRNYGYTF
TRBJ1-1,TRBV29-1,CSAQQGEAEAFF
TRBJ2-7,TRBV20-1,CSARDAAGPYEQYF
TRBJ2-5,TRBV28,CASSSLPRETQYF
TRBJ2-4,TRBV24-1,CATSDPIDNSGIQYF